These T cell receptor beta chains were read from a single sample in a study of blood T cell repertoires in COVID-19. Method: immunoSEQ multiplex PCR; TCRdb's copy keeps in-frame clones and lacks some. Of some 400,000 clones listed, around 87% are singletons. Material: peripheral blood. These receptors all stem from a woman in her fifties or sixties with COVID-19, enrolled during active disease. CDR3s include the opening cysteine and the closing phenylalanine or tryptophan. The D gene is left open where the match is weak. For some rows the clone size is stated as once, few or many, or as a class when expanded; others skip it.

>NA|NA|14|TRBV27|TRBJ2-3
TGTGCCAGCAGTTTAAACAGGGTAGAAGATACGCAGTATTTT
CASSLNRVEDTQYF
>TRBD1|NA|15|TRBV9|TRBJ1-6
TGTGCCAGCAGCCCAGGGGACAGTACTTATTCACCCCTCCACTTT
CASSPGDSTYSPLHF
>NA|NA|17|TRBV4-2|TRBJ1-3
TGTGCCAGCAGCCGCGGTGAGGGCGGAACCGCTGGAAACACCATATATTTT
CASSRGEGGTAGNTIYF
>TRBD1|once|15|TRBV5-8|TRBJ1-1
TGTGCCAGCAGCCCCGACAGGGATGTACACCCTGGAGCTTTCTTT
CASSPDRDVHPGAFF
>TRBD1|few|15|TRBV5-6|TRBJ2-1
TGTGCCAGCAGCTTGGAGCAGGGGGCCAACAATGAGCAGTTCTTC
CASSLEQGANNEQFF
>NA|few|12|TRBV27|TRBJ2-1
TGTGCCAGCAGCCTCAGGGGCAATGAGCAGTTCTTC
CASSLRGNEQFF
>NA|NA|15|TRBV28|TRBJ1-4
TGTGCCAGCAGTCCACCGACAGCAACTAATGAAAAACTGTTTTTT
CASSPPTATNEKLFF
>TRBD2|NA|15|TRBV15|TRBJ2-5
TGTGCCACCAGCACAAGACTAGCGGGGCAAGAGACCCAGTACTTC
CATSTRLAGQETQYF
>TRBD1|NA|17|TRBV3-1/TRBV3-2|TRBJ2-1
TGTGCCAGCAGCCGCCTAGTGGGGACAGGGGGTCAAGATGAGCAGTTCTTC
CASSRLVGTGGQDEQFF
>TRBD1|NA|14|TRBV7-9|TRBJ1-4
TGTGCCAGCAGCTTTCGGACAGGGGGTGAAAAACTGTTTTTT
CASSFRTGGEKLFF
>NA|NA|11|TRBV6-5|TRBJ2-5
TGTGCCAGCAAGCGAACAGAGACCCAGTACTTC
CASKRTETQYF
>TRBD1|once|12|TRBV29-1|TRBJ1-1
TGCAGCGTAAAACAGGGGCACACTGAAGCTTTCTTT
CSVKQGHTEAFF
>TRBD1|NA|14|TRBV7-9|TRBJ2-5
TGTGCCAGCAGCTGGACAGGGGGCGAAGAGACCCAGTACTTC
CASSWTGGEETQYF